The next 2 T cell receptor beta chains were all read from a single sample in a study of T cell repertoires in ileal Crohn's disease. The protocol was immunoSEQ multiplex PCR, while the TCRdb copy is restricted to in-frame clones and leaves out a portion. Found here are 3,500 or so clones, less than 75% of them singletons; the top ten hold under 30%. Time point denoted: neoterminal ileum biopsy at postoperative endoscopy, about 6 months after surgery. Sequences were obtained from ileal tissue. These TCRs come from an adult with Crohn's disease.

This clone was seen once. The chain combines TRBV5-4 with TRBJ2-3; 12 nucleotides agree with TRBD2. Looked up from germline, CDR1 is SGHNT and CDR2 is YYREEE (reference sequence). The CDR3 runs to 16 residues. With 2 bases clipped from V and 5 bases from J, the junction kept 6 bases outside the gene matches. For the CDR3, the DNA is TGTGCCAGCAGCTTCCCTAGCGGGAGGGTGGAAGATACGCAGTATTTT. Its translation is CASSFPSGRVEDTQYF.

The gene calls are TRBV10-3 and TRBJ1-1, with D unclear. V was clipped by 0 bases and J by 1 base, with 6 bases between them. CDR3 length: 14 residues. Germline V gene data show CDR1 as ENHRY and CDR2 as SYGVKD. The CDR3 coding sequence is TGTGCCATCAGTGAGTCGGCAACGAACACTGAAGCTTTCTTT. Translating gives CAISESATNTEAFF.